The 11 T cell receptor beta chains below come from one sample, sequenced in a study of regulatory T cells in long-lasting Graves disease. For TCR beta, libraries came from iRepertoire HTBI primers and Arm-PCR of CDR3 regions. TCRdb re-called the multiplex PCR reads with MiXCR, one entry per CDR3 protein. The sample contains 400,000 to 650,000 distinct CDR3 sequences, about 15% of which appear only once. This sample's time point: newly diagnosed GD, antithyroid drugs for less than 3 months. Construction of the TCR library relied on RNA isolated from PBMCs. The same sample was also used in a study of T cells in Graves' hyperthyroidism and ophthalmopathy.

Sequenced here: peripheral blood mononuclear cells (PBMCs), sampled at new diagnosis, from a patient treated with antithyroid drugs. These receptor sequences come from a woman in her forties or fifties with Graves disease.

This rearrangement joins TRBV30 to TRBJ2-1, with D perhaps TRBD2 (5 bases). The V and J ends lost 5 bases and 0 bases respectively, with 5 bases between them. This CDR3 has 12 amino acids. Germline CDR1 and CDR2: GTSNPN and SVGIG (reference sequence). The CDR3: CAWGSSYNEQFF. CDR3 DNA sequence: TGTGCCTGGGGGAGCTCCTACAATGAGCAGTTCTTC.

The chain employs TRBV10-3 and TRBJ1-1; TRBD1 is a possible D gene (5 bases). The CDR3 loop spans 13 amino acids. Germline loops: CDR1 ENHRY, CDR2 SYGVKD. V gave up 10 bases and J gave up 3 bases, with 15 bases separating them. The CDR3: CASTRQRHTEAFF. CDR3 nucleotides: TGTGCCAGCACCCGACAGAGACACACTGAAGCTTTCTTT.

This clonotype was seen at least ten times. The rearrangement uses TRBV2 and TRBJ1-4; a weak D match, TRBD1 (6 bases). The CDR3 contains 15 residues. V was shortened by 7 bases and J by 12 bases, with 24 bases between the two germline ends. Germline CDR1 SNHLY, CDR2 FYNNEI. The CDR3 loop reads CASNPVEAGAGELFF. CDR3 sequence (DNA): TGTGCCAGCAACCCTGTGGAGGCGGGGGCGGGGGAACTGTTTTTT.

DNA of the CDR3: TGTGCCAGCGCAAAAACAGGGGGCATAGATACGCAGTATTTT. Translation: CASAKTGGIDTQYF. The J gene is TRBJ2-3, the V gene TRBV28, with 9 bases that match TRBD1. The junction had 8 bases not matched to a gene; V was cut back by 8 bases and J by 5 bases. Germline V CDR1 and CDR2: MDHEN, SYDVKM. The length of the CDR3 is 14 residues.

A word on this clonotype: The junction departs from the called germline gene at one end, perhaps through a read error. The CDR3 DNA reads as TGTGCCTGCAGCCTCACTAGCGGGGGGTTTGGGGATACGCAGTATTTT. Its protein product is CACSLTSGGFGDTQYF. The chain joins TRBV12-3 or TRBV12-4 to TRBJ2-3; 12 bases fit TRBD2. CDR3 size: 16 residues.

This clonotype was observed a few times. The chain is built from TRBV5-4 and TRBJ2-7; D is unclear. V was pared by 0 bases and J by 2 bases, with 18 bases between. Per germline, CDR1 SGHNT and CDR2 YYREEE (reference sequence). The CDR3 extends over 17 amino acids. DNA for the CDR3: TGTGCCAGCAGCTTGGCCCCCGATGGCTCGGTTCCCTACGAGCAGTACTTC. Its translation is CASSLAPDGSVPYEQYF.

This sequence joins TRBV18 and TRBJ2-7, with D maybe TRBD2 (6 bases). The CDR3 length is 14 residues. V was shortened by 3 bases and J by 5 bases, with 14 bases between the two germline ends. Germline CDR1 is KGHSH and CDR2 is LQKENI. The CDR3 loop is CASSPGGALNEQYF. The CDR3 DNA sequence: TGTGCCAGCTCACCCGGCGGGGCATTAAACGAGCAGTACTTC.

This clonotype was found many times. J is TRBJ1-5 and V is TRBV28; maybe TRBD1 (5 bases). Germline V lookup: CDR1 MDHEN, CDR2 SYDVKM. The length of the CDR3 is 13 residues. V was pared by 7 bases and J by 10 bases, with 17 bases between. The chain's CDR3 is CASNWRGRIPQHF. DNA of the CDR3: TGTGCCAGCAATTGGAGGGGTAGAATACCCCAGCATTTT.

This clonotype was observed many times. The chain uses TRBV6-1 and TRBJ1-5, with 8 bases identical to TRBD1. The junction had 8 bases not matched to a gene; V was cut back by 6 bases and J by 7 bases. Looked up from germline, CDR1 is MNHNS and CDR2 is SASEGT. The CDR3 extends over 14 amino acids. CDR3 sequence: CASRSGQGRQPQHF. CDR3 coding DNA: TGTGCCAGCAGATCCGGACAGGGAAGACAGCCCCAGCATTTT.

This clonotype was detected many times. CDR3 nucleotides: TGTGCCAGCAGCCAAGAGAACGGGTATACGCAGTATTTT. Its protein product is CASSQENGYTQYF. V and J are TRBV3-1 and TRBJ2-3; D is unresolved. Germline CDR1 is LGHDT and CDR2 is YNNKEL (reference sequence). Trimming removed 0 bases at V and 7 bases at J, with 8 bases between. The CDR3 length is 13 residues.

The rearrangement joins TRBV7-3 to TRBJ2-3; 8 bases line up with TRBD2. The CDR3 has 15 residues. Losses at the gene ends were 4 bases for V and 4 bases for J; bases not matched to a gene: 7. The germline V gene has CDR1 SGHTA and CDR2 FQGTGA. CDR3 sequence: CASSSRGGWADTQYF. The CDR3 DNA reads as TGTGCCAGCAGCTCTCGGGGGGGCTGGGCAGATACGCAGTATTTT.